One and the same sample provided the 10 T cell receptor beta chains below, sequenced in a study of blood T cell repertoires in COVID-19. Some clones are missing from TCRdb's copy, which holds only in-frame ones; the method was immunoSEQ multiplex PCR. The sample yields approximately 75,000 clones, around 83% seen once. The sequencing input was peripheral blood. All receptors derive from a woman of 80 years or more with acute or convalescent COVID-19.

This sequence joins TRBV25-1 and TRBJ1-2; a possible D gene is TRBD1 (5 bases). V dropped 7 bases and J dropped 4 bases, with 13 bases sitting between them. The CDR3 has 13 amino acids. Germline V CDR1 and CDR2: MGHDK, SYGVNS. CDR3 sequence: CASTGRVPYGYTF. DNA for the CDR3: TGTGCCAGCACCGGCAGGGTTCCCTATGGCTACACCTTC.

This chain joins TRBV19 and TRBJ1-6; D is perhaps TRBD1 (6 bases). Germline loops: CDR1 LNHDA, CDR2 SQIVND (reference sequence). Trimming left V 6 bases short and J 5 bases short, with 14 bases between. This CDR3 has 15 residues. The CDR3 sequence: CASSSQGEDNSPLHF. The CDR3 bases are TGTGCCAGTAGCTCACAGGGCGAGGATAATTCACCCCTCCACTTT.

The V gene is TRBV10-3, the J gene TRBJ2-7, with D possibly TRBD2 on 5 matching bases. The germline V gene encodes CDR1 ENHRY and CDR2 SYGVKD. This CDR3 comprises 15 residues. V was clipped by 4 bases and J by 0 bases, with 13 bases between them. The CDR3 loop reads CAISVGPGSSYEQYF. The CDR3 nucleotides read TGTGCCATCAGTGTAGGGCCGGGGAGCTCCTACGAGCAGTACTTC.

The CDR3 here is CASSLPQNYGYTF. As DNA, the CDR3 is TGTGCCAGCAGTCTACCCCAAAACTATGGCTACACCTTC. V is TRBV3-1 (or the pseudogene TRBV3-2) and J is TRBJ1-2; D gene unclear. The CDR3 spans 13 residues. Germline CDR1 and CDR2: LGHDT and YNNKEL (reference sequence). Trimming took off 6 bases at V and 2 bases at J, with 10 bases between the two ends.

The genes are TRBV5-1 and TRBJ2-1; D gene uncertain. Germline CDR1 and CDR2: SGHRS and YFSETQ. The CDR3 sequence is 15 residues long. Trimming cost V 0 bases and J 5 bases, with 12 bases left between them. CDR3 bases: TGCGCCAGCAGCTTGGTCGCTATAGAAAACAATGAGCAGTTCTTC. Translated: CASSLVAIENNEQFF.

This chain uses TRBV27 with TRBJ1-2; possible D gene TRBD1, 6 bases. This CDR3 has 14 amino acids. Per the germline V gene, CDR1 is MNHEY and CDR2 is SMNVEV (reference sequence). Trimming removed 3 bases from V and 4 bases from J, with 12 bases in between. CDR3 nucleotides: TGTGCCAGCAGTTTTAGGGCAGGGGCCTATGGCTACACCTTC. It is translated as CASSFRAGAYGYTF.

The rearrangement links TRBV9 to TRBJ1-5; possible D gene TRBD1, 5 bases. The CDR3 totals 14 residues. V lost 3 bases and J 0 bases, leaving 7 bases between the germline ends. Germline V gene sequence: CDR1 SGDLS, CDR2 YYNGEE. This CDR3 reads CASSATGSNQPQHF. CDR3 sequence (DNA): TGTGCCAGCAGCGCCACAGGTAGCAATCAGCCCCAGCATTTT.

The rearrangement links TRBV7-9 to TRBJ2-3; D perhaps matches TRBD1 (8 bases). This CDR3 is 16 amino acids long. Germline CDR1 reads SEHNR; CDR2 reads FQNEAQ (reference sequence). The V end was cut by 5 bases, the J end by 4 bases, with 19 bases between. The CDR3 protein is CASSPRTGRGADTQYF. CDR3 nucleotides: TGTGCCAGCAGCCCTAGGACAGGGAGGGGGGCAGATACGCAGTATTTT.

This chain links TRBV6-1 with TRBJ1-2; D is possibly TRBD1 (5 bases). Trimming removed 2 bases at V and 8 bases at J, with 12 bases between. Germline V CDR1 and CDR2: MNHNS, SASEGT. CDR3 length: 13 amino acids. The CDR3 DNA is TGTGCCAGCAGTGAACCCAACAGGCGGGGCTACACCTTC. This gives the protein CASSEPNRRGYTF.

The J gene is TRBJ2-6, the V gene TRBV18; D gene unclear. Germline values: CDR1 KGHSH, CDR2 LQKENI. This CDR3 has 16 amino acids. With 3 bases removed from V and 0 bases from J, the gap between germline ends came to 9 bases. The CDR3: CASSPQKNSGANVLTF. The CDR3 DNA sequence: TGTGCCAGCTCACCTCAGAAAAACTCTGGGGCCAACGTCCTGACTTTC.